This T cell receptor (beta chain) was retrieved from a study of T cells after yellow fever vaccination. The study's findings and limits: Reappearing after the booster were most of the clones from primary vaccination (96% CD4, about 87% CD8).

Comments on this clonotype: Its antigen is not known.

TCRdb used MiXCR to reprocess the 5' RACE reads, holding one entry per CDR3 protein. Altogether about 110,000 distinct CDR3 sequences are present, under 9% being singletons, with the ten largest covering 25%. The CDR3 is 15 residues long. CDR1 is DFQATT and CDR2 is SNEGSKA in the germline V gene (reference sequence). V dropped 6 bases and J dropped 1; count of bases not matched to a gene: 9. The source was CD8+ T cells sorted from PBMCs, collected 45 days after the yellow fever booster vaccination. This receptor was taken from a man younger than 45 who received the YFV17D yellow fever vaccine. The rearrangement links TRBV20-1 to TRBJ2-5; 9 positions agree with TRBD2. CDR3 DNA sequence: TGCAGTGCCCAGACTAGCGGAAACCTCCAAGAGACCCAGTACTTC. The encoded protein is CSAQTSGNLQETQYF.